This TCR beta chain was captured by sequencing in a study of blood T cell repertoires in COVID-19 (dated by TCRdb to between 2020 and 2021). Study-wide context: Samples covering the acute and convalescent phases of COVID-19 were provided by collaborators in the United States, Italy and Spain. The material from the prospective study consisted of cDNA or gDNA derived from T cells, B-cell-depleted T cells, or PBMCs. Deeply sampled blood TCRbeta repertoires from subjects exposed to, actively infected with, or recovered from COVID-19 were included in the dataset. The repertoires were released in a freely available public database meant as a resource for research on the immune response to SARS-CoV-2. Samples came from the ongoing ImmuneRACE study (first 160 participants) plus 1,254 subjects from 6 global collaborators. Nearly every sample came with metadata listing a de-identified subject ID, COVID-19 status, age in years and sex. Where available, HLA class I and class II types were obtained from metadata supplied by the sample provider rather than from assay-based typing.

The CDR3 goes from the cysteine to the phenylalanine over 18 residues. Only CDR3 DNA remains: 54 bases, in frame from the first base. At the junction V is shortened by 1 base and J by 1 base; bases outside the gene matches: 6. CDR1 and CDR2 (MGHRA, YSYEKL) derive from the germline V gene. TCRbeta CDR3 regions were amplified from genomic DNA by means of the immunoSEQ Assay, a bias-controlled multiplex PCR. Regarding the original processing steps: Within the assay, amplification of reference gene primers was used to estimate how many nucleated cells each sample contained. To quantify the absolute abundance of each unique TCRbeta CDR3 rearrangement, sequence reads were collapsed and filtered. Productive Simpson clonality was computed per sample as the square root of Simpson's diversity index over productive rearrangements. TCRdb limited this immuneACCESS table to in-frame rearrangements with V and J called. A share of clones is missing; checked studies link under half to unresolved V genes, and the rest is unexplained. V and J calls plus clone size are reproduced from that table; the DNA served to infer D and trimming. The sample table records 400,000 to 450,000 clones; 75% to 90% of these occur just once. 1% to 1.3% of the sample is taken by the ten largest.

Beyond this particular receptor, the publication reports: How much clinical and demographic metadata was included differed by source and by participant, and the metadata was provided uncurated.

About this clone: Its antigen remains undetermined. Nothing much larger sits one base from this clone, and base qualities are not available.

Enrolling through a virtual design, the prospective study's participants ranged in age from roughly 18 to 95 years and lived across 20 to 30 United States geographic areas. In the prospective study, participants were assigned to cohorts based on the clinical history participants reported in a screening survey and a study questionnaire. Recovered participants in ImmuneRACE Cohort 3 were defined as having two consecutive negative NP/OP PCR tests, clearance from a healthcare professional, or resolution of symptoms. In the prospective study, mobile phlebotomists collected whole blood, serum and a nasopharyngeal or oropharyngeal swab from each participant. Over a roughly two-month period, participants in the prospective study had the option of providing additional blood draws and questionnaires. Before DNA extraction, prospective study blood samples were shipped either frozen or at room temperature.

Sample: PBMCs or T cells enriched from blood (not recorded which). This receptor was identified in a man aged 25-40 years who had recovered from COVID-19. This chain is built from TRBV4-1 and TRBJ2-2, and 10 junction bases match TRBD2. CDR3 protein: CASSQAGVAGGNTGELFF. The DNA is as follows: TGCGCCAGCAGCCAAGCCGGGGTAGCGGGAGGGAACACCGGGGAGCTGTTTTTT.